There are a few counts of the clone carrying this T cell receptor (beta chain). Its antigen is unidentified. With V trimmed by 5 bases and J by 4 bases, 8 bases remained unmatched. The germline V gene encodes CDR1 MNHNS and CDR2 SASEGT. This CDR3 has 15 amino acids. This sample was included in a study of T cells in Graves' hyperthyroidism and ophthalmopathy. The investigators amplified TCR beta CDR3 regions from RNA transcripts. HTBI primers were the set used in a first-round RT-PCR of the TCR CDR3. TCRdb recomputed calls from the multiplex PCR reads with MiXCR, one row per CDR3 protein. This sample has 300,000 or so distinct CDR3 sequences, with over 15% found just once. Whole-study results and caveats: Researchers report that a 13 V-J model separated ophthalmopathy from stable hyperthyroidism. Median prediction lead before ophthalmopathy onset was around seven months with the model. Most clonotypes that expanded in the thyroid above 0.001 also showed up in blood.

Material for sequencing was blood. V usage is TRBV6-1 and J usage is TRBJ2-1; TRBD2 agrees at 7 bases. This receptor was identified in a woman aged 50 to 65 with Graves' hyperthyroidism. The CDR3 sequence: CASSPGEGRYNEQFF. Written as DNA, the CDR3 is TGTGCCAGCAGTCCCGGGGAGGGCAGATACAATGAGCAGTTCTTC.